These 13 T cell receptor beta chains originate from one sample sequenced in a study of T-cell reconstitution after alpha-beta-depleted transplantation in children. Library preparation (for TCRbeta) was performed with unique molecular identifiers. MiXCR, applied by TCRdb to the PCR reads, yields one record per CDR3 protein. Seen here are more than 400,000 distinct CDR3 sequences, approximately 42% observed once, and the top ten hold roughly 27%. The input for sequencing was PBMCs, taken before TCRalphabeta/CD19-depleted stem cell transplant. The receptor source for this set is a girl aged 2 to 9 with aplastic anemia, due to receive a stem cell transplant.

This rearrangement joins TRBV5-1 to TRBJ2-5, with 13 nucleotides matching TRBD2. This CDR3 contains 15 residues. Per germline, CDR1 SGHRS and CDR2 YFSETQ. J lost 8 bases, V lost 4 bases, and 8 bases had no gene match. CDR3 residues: CASSPGLAGRVTQYF. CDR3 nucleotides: TGCGCCAGCAGCCCGGGACTAGCGGGGCGCGTCACCCAGTACTTC.

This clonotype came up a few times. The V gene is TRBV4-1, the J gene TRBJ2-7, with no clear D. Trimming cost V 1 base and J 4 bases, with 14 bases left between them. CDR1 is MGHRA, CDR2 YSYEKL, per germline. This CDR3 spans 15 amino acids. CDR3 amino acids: CASSQGGEFLYEQYF. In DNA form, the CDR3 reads TGCGCCAGCAGCCAAGGTGGAGAATTCCTATACGAGCAGTACTTC.

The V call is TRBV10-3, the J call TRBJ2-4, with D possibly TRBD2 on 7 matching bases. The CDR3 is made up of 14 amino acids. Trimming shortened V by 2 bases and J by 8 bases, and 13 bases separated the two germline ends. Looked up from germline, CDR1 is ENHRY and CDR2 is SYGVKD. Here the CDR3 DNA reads TGTGCCATCAGTGAGAGGGGGGGAATAGACATTCAGTACTTC. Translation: CAISERGGIDIQYF.

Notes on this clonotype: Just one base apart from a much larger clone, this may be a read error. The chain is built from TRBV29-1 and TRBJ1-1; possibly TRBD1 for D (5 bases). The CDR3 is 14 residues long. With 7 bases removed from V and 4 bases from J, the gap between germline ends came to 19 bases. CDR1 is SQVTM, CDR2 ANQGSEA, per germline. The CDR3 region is CSDVGTPGTTEAFF. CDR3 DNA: TGCAGCGATGTGGGGACTCCGGGAACCACTGAAGCTTTCTTT.

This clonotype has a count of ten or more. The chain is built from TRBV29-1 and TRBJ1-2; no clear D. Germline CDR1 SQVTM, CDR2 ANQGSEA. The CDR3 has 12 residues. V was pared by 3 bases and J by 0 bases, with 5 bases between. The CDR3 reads CSVDGANYGYTF. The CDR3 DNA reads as TGCAGCGTTGATGGAGCTAACTATGGCTACACCTTC.

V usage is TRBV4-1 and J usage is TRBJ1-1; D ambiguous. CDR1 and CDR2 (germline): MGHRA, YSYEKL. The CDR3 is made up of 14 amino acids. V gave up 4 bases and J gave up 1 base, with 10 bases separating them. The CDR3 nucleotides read TGCGCCAGCAGCCTCGCACAGTCGAACACTGAAGCTTTCTTT. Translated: CASSLAQSNTEAFF.

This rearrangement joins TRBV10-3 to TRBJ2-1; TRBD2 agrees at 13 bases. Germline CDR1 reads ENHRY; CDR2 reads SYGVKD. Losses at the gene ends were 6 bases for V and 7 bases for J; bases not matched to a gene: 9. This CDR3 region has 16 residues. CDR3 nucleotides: TGTGCCATCAGCGGGACTAGCGGGACCTTAGGGAATGAGCAGTTCTTC. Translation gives CAISGTSGTLGNEQFF.

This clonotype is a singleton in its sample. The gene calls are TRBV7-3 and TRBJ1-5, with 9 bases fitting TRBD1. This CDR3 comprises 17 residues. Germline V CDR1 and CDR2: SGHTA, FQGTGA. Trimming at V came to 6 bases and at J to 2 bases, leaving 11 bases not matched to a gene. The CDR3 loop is CASRGQGWVWGNQPQHF. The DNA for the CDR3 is TGTGCCAGCAGGGGACAGGGATGGGTTTGGGGCAATCAGCCCCAGCATTTT.

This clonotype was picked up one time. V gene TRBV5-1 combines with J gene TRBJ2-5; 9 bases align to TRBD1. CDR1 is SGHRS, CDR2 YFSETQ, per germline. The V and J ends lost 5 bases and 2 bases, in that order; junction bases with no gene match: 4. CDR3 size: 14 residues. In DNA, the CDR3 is TGCGCCAGCAGATCGGGACAGGGACAAGAGACCCAGTACTTC. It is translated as CASRSGQGQETQYF.

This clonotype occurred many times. The CDR3, as DNA: TGTGCCAGCAGCACGGTTACTAGCGTCGGAGGGGCCCAGTACTTC. Translating it yields CASSTVTSVGGAQYF. The chain is built from TRBV5-5 and TRBJ2-5, with TRBD2 identical over 7 bases. This CDR3 comprises 15 residues. Germline CDR1 is SGHKS and CDR2 is YYEKEE (reference sequence). V gave up 4 bases and J gave up 9 bases; unmatched junction bases: 15.

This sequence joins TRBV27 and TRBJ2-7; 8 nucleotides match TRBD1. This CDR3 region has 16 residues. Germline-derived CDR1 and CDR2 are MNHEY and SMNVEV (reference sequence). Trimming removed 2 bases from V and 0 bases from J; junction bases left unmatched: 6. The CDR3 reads CASSLIWTGRSYEQYF. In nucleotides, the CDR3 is TGTGCCAGCAGTTTAATTTGGACAGGGCGCTCCTACGAGCAGTACTTC.

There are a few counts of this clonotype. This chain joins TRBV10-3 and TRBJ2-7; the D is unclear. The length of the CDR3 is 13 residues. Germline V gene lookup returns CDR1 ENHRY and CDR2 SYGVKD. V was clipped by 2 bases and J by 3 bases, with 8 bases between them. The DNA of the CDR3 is TGTGCCATCAGTGAGAGGGTCGGCTACGAGCAGTACTTC. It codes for CAISERVGYEQYF.

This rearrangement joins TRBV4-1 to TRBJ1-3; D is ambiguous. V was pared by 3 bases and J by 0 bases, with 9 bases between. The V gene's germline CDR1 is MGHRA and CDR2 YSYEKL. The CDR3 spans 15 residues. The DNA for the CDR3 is TGCGCCAGCAGCCACCCCACGCGCTCTGGAAACACCATATATTTT. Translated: CASSHPTRSGNTIYF.